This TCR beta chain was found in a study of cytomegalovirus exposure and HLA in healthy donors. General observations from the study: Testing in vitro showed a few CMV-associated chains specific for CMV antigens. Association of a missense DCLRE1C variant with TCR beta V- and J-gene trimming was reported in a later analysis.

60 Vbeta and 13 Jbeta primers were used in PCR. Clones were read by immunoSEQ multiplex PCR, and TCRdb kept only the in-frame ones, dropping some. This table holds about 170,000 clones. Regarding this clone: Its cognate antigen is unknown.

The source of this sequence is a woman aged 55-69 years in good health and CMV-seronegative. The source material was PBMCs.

The CDR3, as DNA: TGTGCCAGCAGTGAAAACAGTCTCTACGATGAAGCTTTCTTT. Translating it yields CASSENSLYDEAFF. This chain connects TRBV2 to TRBJ1-1; no firm D call. Germline-derived CDR1 and CDR2 are SNHLY and FYNNEI. CDR3 length: 14 residues. Trimming took off 2 bases at V and 7 bases at J, with 14 bases between the two ends.